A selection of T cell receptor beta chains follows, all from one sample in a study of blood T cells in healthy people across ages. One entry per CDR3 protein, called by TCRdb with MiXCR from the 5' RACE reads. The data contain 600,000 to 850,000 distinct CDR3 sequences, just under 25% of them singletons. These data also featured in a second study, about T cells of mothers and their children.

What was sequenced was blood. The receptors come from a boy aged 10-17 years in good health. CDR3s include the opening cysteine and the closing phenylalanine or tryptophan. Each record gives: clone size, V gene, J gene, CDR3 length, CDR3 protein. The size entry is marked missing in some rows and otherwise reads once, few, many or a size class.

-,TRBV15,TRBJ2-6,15,CATSSRVSGANVLTF
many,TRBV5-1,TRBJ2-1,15,CASSLGTSGRNEQFF
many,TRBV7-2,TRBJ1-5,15,CASSLDGTGNQPQHF
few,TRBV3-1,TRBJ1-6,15,CASSQGGQANSPLHF
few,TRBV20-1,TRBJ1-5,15,CSARSGRGANQPQHF
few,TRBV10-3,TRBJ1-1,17,CAISEERDRVENTEAFF
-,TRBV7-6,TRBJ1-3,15,CASSLGAAAGNTIYF
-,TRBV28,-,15,CASSTGPSETYEQYF
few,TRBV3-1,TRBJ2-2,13,CASSQRQPGELFF
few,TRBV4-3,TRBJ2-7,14,CASSPLRTGTEQYF
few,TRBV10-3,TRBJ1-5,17,CAISETRRTARDQPQHF
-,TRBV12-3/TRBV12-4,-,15,CASRPTLAVGETQYF
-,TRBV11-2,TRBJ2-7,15,CASTPIAGALYEQYF
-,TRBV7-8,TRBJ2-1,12,CASSLLVNEQFF
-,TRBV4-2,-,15,CASSQATGLSNEQFF
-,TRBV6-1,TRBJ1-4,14,CATGPGAMGEKLFF
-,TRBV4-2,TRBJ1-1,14,CASSQDYGNTEAFF
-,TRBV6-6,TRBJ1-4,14,CASGLHGVSEKLFF
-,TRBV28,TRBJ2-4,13,CASKGGLGNIQYF
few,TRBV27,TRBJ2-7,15,CASSLKASGTHEQYF
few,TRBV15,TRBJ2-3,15,CATSRARGVTDTQYF